The clone carrying this T cell receptor beta chain was seen once. The target antigen is unknown. The data are from a study of cytotoxic CD8 clonotypes in ibrutinib-treated CLL. Study in general: Responses: some 25 partial, 2 complete; after median approximately 68 months, about 15 stayed remitted, some 12 progressed. General study results and limits: Public clonotypes occurred uncommonly; on treatment, they contracted or remained stable. Upon ibrutinib response clonality rose, and upon progression it fell back toward baseline.

Around 2 micrograms of genomic DNA (from cryopreserved PBMCs) were used for TCR beta libraries. V shed 1 base, J shed 7 bases, and the junction held 2 bases outside the gene matches. The CDR3 extends over 15 amino acids. CDR1 is SEHNR, CDR2 FQNEAQ, per germline (reference sequence). Here immunoSEQ multiplex PCR was the method, and the copy in TCRdb shows in-frame clones only, minus some. The sample has fewer than 25,000 clones, around 75% seen once. The J gene is TRBJ1-6, the V gene TRBV7-9; 9 bases are shared with TRBD1. The receptor was isolated from a human donor with chronic lymphocytic leukemia. The sample was PBMCs, taken after 24 months of ibrutinib treatment. The CDR3 nucleotides read TGTGCCAGCAGCTTAGGAGGACAGGGGAATTCACCCCTCCACTTT. Translating it yields CASSLGGQGNSPLHF.